This TCR beta chain was obtained from a study of blood T cell repertoires in COVID-19. The CDR3 totals 15 residues. Germline-derived CDR1 and CDR2 are LGHNA and YSLEER. V was shortened by 4 bases and J by 2 bases, with 12 bases between the two germline ends. Some clones are missing from TCRdb's copy, which holds only in-frame ones; the method was immunoSEQ multiplex PCR. The sample shows over 200,000 clones, approximately 90% of them seen only once. The TCR sequence derives from a man aged 18 to 35 with acute COVID-19. This sequence joins TRBV4-3 and TRBJ2-4; possibly TRBD1 for D (6 bases). Sequencing was performed on PBMCs or T cells enriched from blood (not recorded which). The DNA for the CDR3 is TGCGCCAGCAGCCCCGGGACAACTCCCAAAAACATTCAGTACTTC. Translation: CASSPGTTPKNIQYF.